This T cell receptor beta chain was observed in a study of cytomegalovirus exposure and HLA in healthy donors. In the study overall: Among 350 to 500 genotyped donors, roughly 80% fell in the Caucasian-associated ancestry cluster. Overall study findings and caveats: Further analysis was carried out later, and it showed several of the most significant clusters appearing linked to common viral pathogens. Accurate HLA-A and HLA-B prediction from TCR beta sequences was reported for most subjects.

The donors gave bone marrow, and they were healthy. The germline gives CDR1 SGHVS, CDR2 FQNEAQ. V gave up 6 bases and J gave up 6 bases, with 12 bases separating them. The length of the CDR3 is 13 residues. Vbeta (60) and Jbeta (13) primers were used in the PCR. Here immunoSEQ multiplex PCR was the method, and the copy in TCRdb shows in-frame clones only, minus some. The table for this sample gives around 63,000 clones. As concerns this clone: What it binds is unknown.

The sample was PBMCs. The receptor was derived from a woman aged 25-40 years in good health and CMV-seronegative. The V call is TRBV7-8, the J call TRBJ1-5, with TRBD1 as a possible D gene (6 bases). The DNA for the CDR3 is TGTGCCAGCAGGTACAGGGAGGGTCAGCCCCAGCATTTT. Its translation: CASRYREGQPQHF.